The 4 T cell receptor beta chains listed next were all sequenced from one sample in a study of blood T cell repertoires in COVID-19. The data were produced by immunoSEQ multiplex PCR, yet TCRdb's version contains in-frame clones alone and is incomplete. The sample carries about 300,000 clones, about 89% recorded once. Material for sequencing was PBMCs or T cells enriched from blood (not recorded which). These receptors came from a man aged 55 to 69 who had recovered from COVID-19.

In this sample, this clone turned up once. The chain employs TRBV5-1 and TRBJ1-6, with 8 bases that match TRBD1. The CDR3 spans 15 residues. Trimming removed 2 bases from V and 5 bases from J; junction bases left unmatched: 3. CDR1 is SGHRS and CDR2 is YFSETQ in the germline V gene. Here the CDR3 DNA reads TGCGCCAGCAGCTTCGGACAGGGAGATAATTCACCCCTCCACTTT. Amino acid sequence: CASSFGQGDNSPLHF. The entire variable domain, with the rest obtained from reference TRBV5-1 and TRBJ1-6, is as follows: KAGVTQTPRYLIKTRGQQVTLSCSPISGHRSVSWYQQTPGQGLQFLFEYFSETQRNKGNFPGRFSGRQFSNSRSEMNVSTLELGDSALYLCASSFGQGDNSPLHFGNGTRLTVT.

The genes are TRBV6-5 and TRBJ1-2; TRBD1 might be the D (6 bases). This CDR3 contains 13 residues. CDR1 is MNHEY and CDR2 is SVGAGI in the germline V gene. Trimming removed 6 bases from V and 2 bases from J, with 10 bases in between. Written as DNA, the CDR3 is TGTGCCAGCAGCAAAGACAGGAACTATGGCTACACCTTC. It is translated as CASSKDRNYGYTF.

The V and J genes are TRBV30 and TRBJ2-6; 7 nucleotides align to TRBD1. The V gene's germline CDR1 is GTSNPN and CDR2 SVGIG (reference sequence). CDR3 length equals 14 residues. After removal of 4 bases from V and 0 bases from J, the junction contained 0 bases not matched to a gene. The CDR3: CAWTGGSGANVLTF. As DNA, the CDR3 is TGTGCCTGGACAGGGGGCTCTGGGGCCAACGTCCTGACTTTC.

This clone is a singleton in its sample. The rearrangement links TRBV28 to TRBJ2-3; the D is unclear. Trimming removed 6 bases at V and 0 bases at J, with 4 bases between. CDR3 length equals 12 residues. CDR1 and CDR2 (germline): MDHEN, SYDVKM. The CDR3 sequence is CASSASTDTQYF. CDR3 DNA: TGTGCCAGCAGCGCGAGCACAGATACGCAGTATTTT.